Below are 14 T cell receptor beta chains sequenced from a single sample in a study of blood T cell repertoires in COVID-19. The repertoire was sequenced with immunoSEQ multiplex PCR; TCRdb's copy has only in-frame clones and lacks some. The repertoire holds 50,000 to 75,000 clones, over 65% seen once, with about 22% in the top ten. The specimen was peripheral blood. These receptors came from an older man with active or convalescent COVID-19.

This chain connects TRBV27 to TRBJ2-7, with TRBD2 identical over 11 bases. The CDR3 sequence is 16 residues long. V lost 4 bases and J lost 1; bases outside the gene matches: 6. The germline CDR1 and CDR2 sequences are MNHEY and SMNVEV (reference sequence). This CDR3 is CASSSRLAGKSYEQYF. The CDR3 region has the DNA TGTGCCAGCAGTTCAAGACTAGCGGGGAAGTCCTACGAGCAGTACTTC.

The gene calls are TRBV19 and TRBJ2-5; 7 bases match TRBD2. The V segment lost 3 bases and the J segment 2 bases; nucleotides outside the gene matches: 12. CDR3 length: 17 residues. From germline, CDR1 is LNHDA and CDR2 SQIVND (reference sequence). CDR3 sequence reads: CASSMYPLAEFQETQYF. DNA for the CDR3: TGTGCCAGTAGTATGTATCCCCTAGCGGAGTTTCAAGAGACCCAGTACTTC.

V and J are TRBV11-2 and TRBJ2-2; D is undetermined. Germline CDR1 SGHAT, CDR2 FQNNGV. Trimming cost V 1 base and J 1 base, with 7 bases left between them. The length of the CDR3 is 15 residues. The CDR3 DNA sequence: TGTGCCAGCAGCTTAGCGGCAGGGAACACCGGGGAGCTGTTTTTT. Its translation: CASSLAAGNTGELFF.

V is TRBV7-7 and J is TRBJ2-1; maybe TRBD2 (5 bases). The germline V gene encodes CDR1 SSHAT and CDR2 FNYEAQ (reference sequence). The CDR3 contains 15 residues. V was shortened by 6 bases and J by 0 bases, with 12 bases between the two germline ends. CDR3 in DNA: TGTGCCAGCAGTCGAAGCGGAAGCTCCTACAATGAGCAGTTCTTC. It is translated as CASSRSGSSYNEQFF.

The chain links TRBV5-6 to TRBJ2-5; 10 bases map to TRBD2. Trimming removed 3 bases from V and 0 bases from J; junction bases left unmatched: 11. This CDR3 contains 18 residues. CDR1 and CDR2 (germline): SGHDT, YYEEEE. CDR3 bases: TGTGCCAGCAGCTATGGACTAGCGGAGGTCCAGTACCAAGAGACCCAGTACTTC. Amino acid sequence: CASSYGLAEVQYQETQYF.

The CDR3 DNA sequence: TGTGCCTCGCTAGCCTACGAGCAGTACTTC. Translated: CASLAYEQYF. This chain uses TRBV6-5 with TRBJ2-7; D gene ambiguous. V lost 11 bases and J 2 bases, leaving 7 bases between the germline ends. Germline V gives CDR1 MNHEY, CDR2 SVGAGI. This CDR3 region has 10 residues.

V is TRBV19 and J is TRBJ1-2; D not certain. Trimming cost V 0 bases and J 3 bases, with 11 bases left between them. The CDR3 is made up of 15 amino acids. In germline, CDR1 is LNHDA, CDR2 SQIVND (reference sequence). CDR3 sequence: CASSIDSARHYGYTF. In nucleotides, the CDR3 is TGTGCCAGTAGTATAGATAGCGCCCGGCACTATGGCTACACCTTC.

The gene calls are TRBV19 and TRBJ1-5, with 8 bases that match TRBD1. Germline V gene data show CDR1 as LNHDA and CDR2 as SQIVND (reference sequence). This CDR3 is 15 amino acids long. V dropped 3 bases and J dropped 6; count of bases not matched to a gene: 7. The CDR3 reads CASSIFAGGTQPQHF. In nucleotides, the CDR3 is TGTGCCAGTAGTATTTTTGCAGGGGGCACTCAGCCCCAGCATTTT.

This chain links TRBV10-3 with TRBJ2-5, with 8 bases identical to TRBD2. In germline, CDR1 is ENHRY, CDR2 SYGVKD. The CDR3 runs to 13 residues. J gave up 1 base and V 8 bases, and 3 bases lay outside the gene matches. CDR3 protein: CAIASGGQETQYF. As DNA, the CDR3 is TGTGCCATCGCCAGCGGGGGCCAAGAGACCCAGTACTTC.

The chain uses TRBV11-2 and TRBJ2-1, with D possibly matching TRBD2 (5 bases). V dropped 5 bases and J dropped 2 bases, with 13 bases sitting between them. Germline CDR1 reads SGHAT; CDR2 reads FQNNGV. The CDR3 has 15 residues. This chain's CDR3 is CASSRLPGTYNEQFF. The CDR3 DNA is TGTGCCAGCAGCCGGCTACCGGGGACCTACAATGAGCAGTTCTTC.

The chain employs TRBV12-3 or TRBV12-4 and TRBJ2-5; 13 nucleotides agree with TRBD2. After removal of 7 bases from V and 5 bases from J, the junction contained 1 base not matched to a gene. This CDR3 has 13 amino acids. CDR3 coding DNA: TGTGCCAGCATACTAGCGGGGGGGGAGACCCAGTACTTC. Translation: CASILAGGETQYF.

This clone was found a few times. The genes are TRBV7-3 and TRBJ2-5; 8 nucleotides align to TRBD2. The CDR3 is 16 amino acids. V lost 1 base to trimming and J lost 0 bases; unmatched junction nucleotides: 4. Per germline, CDR1 SGHTA and CDR2 FQGTGA. DNA of the CDR3: TGTGCCAGCAGCTTAAAGTCGGGAGGGAACCAAGAGACCCAGTACTTC. Translation gives CASSLKSGGNQETQYF.

The V and J genes are TRBV28 and TRBJ2-3, with 9 bases aligning to TRBD2. Per germline, CDR1 MDHEN and CDR2 SYDVKM. Unmatched junction bases numbered 6, after V lost 7 bases and J lost 4 bases. This CDR3 contains 14 residues. In DNA, the CDR3 is TGTGCCAGCAAGCCTAGCGGGAATTCAGATACGCAGTATTTT. Its protein is CASKPSGNSDTQYF.

This clone has only one observation. The chain employs TRBV4-1 and TRBJ2-1; 7 bases agree with TRBD2. Germline V lookup: CDR1 MGHRA, CDR2 YSYEKL. The CDR3 loop spans 15 amino acids. Unmatched junction bases numbered 5, after V lost 1 base and J lost 5 bases. The CDR3 DNA sequence: TGCGCCAGCAGCCAAGCGTCTAGCGGAGACAATGAGCAGTTCTTC. It yields the protein CASSQASSGDNEQFF.